This passage covers 23 T cell receptor beta chains from one sample sequenced in a study of Tregs in tolerant kidney transplant recipients. Clones were read by immunoSEQ multiplex PCR, and TCRdb kept only the in-frame ones, dropping some. The sample holds about 110,000 clones; 90% are singletons and the top ten take 0.3% to 0.4%. The sequenced sample was CD4+ T cells from blood, obtained before the transplant. Receptors originate from a human donor who received a combined kidney and bone marrow transplant.

V and J are TRBV21-1 and TRBJ1-3; the table assigns TRBD1, which was not confirmed against the DNA. TRBV21-1 is assigned pseudogene status. CDR3 length equals 22 residues. This CDR3 reads CASSKVRPGQLSPSHSGNTIYF. The DNA for the CDR3 is TGTGCCAGCAGCAAAGTAAGGCCGGGACAGTTATCCCCATCCCACTCTGGAAACACCATATATTTT.

The rearrangement uses TRBV7-8 and TRBJ2-5, with a tentative D call TRBD2 (7 bases). Germline-derived CDR1 and CDR2 are SGHVS and FQNEAQ. The CDR3 is 16 residues long. The V gene lost 5 bases and the J gene lost 5 bases, with 21 bases spanning the gap. The CDR3 DNA follows: TGTGCCAGCAGCCTGGCTGGGAGGGGGGAGAGGGAGACCCAGTACTTC. Its protein is CASSLAGRGERETQYF.

This rearrangement joins TRBV7-2 to TRBJ2-1; D may be TRBD2 (5 bases). The CDR3 is 14 residues long. CDR1 is SGHTA, CDR2 FQGNSA, per germline. Between the trimmed V and J ends, which lost 1 base and 6 bases, there was a span of 10 bases. The CDR3 DNA sequence: TGTGCCAGCAGCTTAGAGCCTAGCCTCAATGAGCAGTTCTTC. Protein sequence: CASSLEPSLNEQFF. Looking up the rest from reference TRBV7-2 and TRBJ2-1 gives the full variable domain: GAGVSQSPSNKVTEKGKDVELRCDPISGHTALYWYRQSLGQGLEFLIYFQGNSAPDKSGLPSDRFSAERTGGSVSTLTIQRTQQEDSAVYLCASSLEPSLNEQFFGPGTRLTVL.

CDR3 in DNA: TGTGCCAGTAGTCTCATGTCAGTTCAGCCCCAGCATTTT. Protein: CASSLMSVQPQHF. V is TRBV19 and J is TRBJ1-5; D remains unclear. Germline V gives CDR1 LNHDA, CDR2 SQIVND (reference sequence). The CDR3 loop spans 13 amino acids. Trimming cost V 5 bases and J 6 bases, with 11 bases left between them. Filled out from reference TRBV19 and TRBJ1-5, the complete variable domain reads DGGITQSPKYLFRKEGQNVTLSCEQNLNHDAMYWYRQDPGQGLRLIYYSQIVNDFQKGDIAEGYSVSREKKESFPLTVTSAQKNPTAFYLCASSLMSVQPQHFGDGTRLSIL.

V is TRBV12-5 and J is TRBJ1-2; D is ambiguous. Trimming removed 0 bases from V and 10 bases from J, with 18 bases in between. CDR1 is LGHNT and CDR2 is FRNRAP in the germline V gene. CDR3 length equals 15 residues. The CDR3 bases are TGTGCTAGTGGTTTGGTCCCGGGGAGGCGTCATGCCTACACCTTC. The encoded protein is CASGLVPGRRHAYTF.

About this clone itself: One junction end does not reproduce the germline sequence, and a read error may be involved. V gene TRBV2 combines with J gene TRBJ1-2; the D gene is possibly TRBD1 (6 bases). Germline V lookup: CDR1 SNHLY, CDR2 FYNNEI. This CDR3 has 14 amino acids. The CDR3 bases are TGTGCCAGCAGGGAAGGACAGAAGGCCTATGGCTACACCTTC. It translates to CASREGQKAYGYTF.

The chain joins TRBV6-6 to TRBJ1-3, with TRBD1 matching 10 bases. CDR1 is MNHNY, CDR2 SVGAGI, per germline (reference sequence). CDR3 size: 16 residues. The V gene end was trimmed by 6 bases and the J gene end by 2 bases; junction bases not matched to a gene: 7. CDR3 coding DNA: TGTGCCAGCAGGCGGGACAGGGGAGGCGCTGGAAACACCATATATTTT. Its protein product is CASRRDRGGAGNTIYF.

This sequence joins TRBV5-1 and TRBJ1-3; TRBD1 matches at 8 bases. CDR3 length: 17 amino acids. The ends lost 4 bases at V and 0 bases at J; junction bases unmatched: 9. Germline V CDR1 and CDR2: SGHRS, YFSETQ. CDR3: CASSTGTGENSGNTIYF. The CDR3 DNA reads as TGCGCCAGCAGCACCGGGACAGGTGAAAACTCTGGAAACACCATATATTTT.

This chain links TRBV19 with TRBJ2-1; D not certain. With 9 bases removed from V and 4 bases from J, the gap between germline ends came to 16 bases. Germline V gives CDR1 LNHDA, CDR2 SQIVND (reference sequence). This CDR3 spans 14 amino acids. This CDR3 is CASAIRFSYNEQFF. In DNA, the CDR3 is TGTGCCAGCGCAATCCGGTTTTCTTACAATGAGCAGTTCTTC.

V and J are TRBV27 and TRBJ2-1; no firm D call. Germline loops: CDR1 MNHEY, CDR2 SMNVEV (reference sequence). V dropped 9 bases and J dropped 1 base, with 16 bases sitting between them. CDR3 length: 15 amino acids. CDR3 loop: CASSLGPPSYNEQFF. CDR3 DNA sequence: TGTGCCAGTTCCCTTGGGCCCCCGTCCTACAATGAGCAGTTCTTC.

The gene calls are TRBV10-1 and TRBJ2-7; 10 nucleotides match TRBD2. Germline CDR1 reads WNHNN; CDR2 reads SYGVQD (reference sequence). V lost 3 bases, J lost 6 bases, and 11 bases stayed unmatched. CDR3 length: 16 amino acids. The CDR3 DNA reads TGCGCCAGCAGTGATGGGGCTAGCGGGAGTTTAGGCGAGCAGTACTTC. It translates to CASSDGASGSLGEQYF.

V gene TRBV4-2 combines with J gene TRBJ1-4; D remains ambiguous. The V gene lost 1 base and the J gene lost 2 bases, with 8 bases spanning the gap. CDR1 and CDR2 (germline): LGHNA, YNFKEQ. This CDR3 spans 15 amino acids. As DNA, the CDR3 is TGTGCCAGCAGCCAAGTTCCGCAGACTAATGAAAAACTGTTTTTT. Encoded protein: CASSQVPQTNEKLFF.

The chain recombines TRBV29-1 with TRBJ2-1; D unclear. Trimming left V 4 bases short and J 7 bases short, with 11 bases between. The CDR3 is 12 residues long. Looked up from germline, CDR1 is SQVTM and CDR2 is ANQGSEA. CDR3 sequence: CSVGFQNNEQFF. CDR3 nucleotides: TGCAGCGTTGGTTTCCAAAATAATGAGCAGTTCTTC.

The gene calls are TRBV18 and TRBJ2-7; D is possibly TRBD1 (5 bases). In germline, CDR1 is KGHSH, CDR2 LQKENI. The CDR3 extends over 13 amino acids. Trimming shortened V by 3 bases and J by 4 bases, and 10 bases separated the two germline ends. CDR3 DNA: TGTGCCAGCTCACCCACCGGACAATACGAGCAGTACTTC. This codes for CASSPTGQYEQYF.

J is TRBJ2-5 and V is TRBV2, with 9 bases fitting TRBD1. V lost 6 bases, J lost 5 bases, and 10 bases stayed unmatched. CDR1 and CDR2 (germline): SNHLY, FYNNEI. There are 15 residues in the CDR3. The CDR3 sequence is CASSPQGAATETQYF. CDR3 in DNA: TGTGCCAGCAGCCCACAGGGGGCGGCTACTGAGACCCAGTACTTC.

This clone is a singleton in its sample. J is TRBJ2-7 and V is TRBV5-4; TRBD2 matches at 7 bases. J lost 10 bases, V lost 2 bases, and 6 bases had no gene match. The CDR3 contains 12 residues. Per germline, CDR1 SGHNT and CDR2 YYREEE (reference sequence). CDR3 region: CASSLSGTEQYF. The CDR3 region has the DNA TGTGCCAGCAGCTTAAGCGGGACCGAACAGTACTTC.

This rearrangement joins TRBV15 to TRBJ2-2, with D unresolved. Germline CDR1 is LNHNV and CDR2 is YYDKDF (reference sequence). V was cut by 1 base and J by 7 bases, with 7 bases left in between. This CDR3 comprises 13 residues. DNA of the CDR3: TGTGCCACCAGCAGAGCCGGTGACGGGGAGCTGTTTTTT. It yields the protein CATSRAGDGELFF.

The CDR3 DNA sequence: TGTGCCAGTATCGCCCCGGGACAAGCTATAGCTCGCTCCTACAATGAGCAGTTCTTC. This encodes CASIAPGQAIARSYNEQFF. The chain combines TRBV19 with TRBJ2-1, with D possibly being TRBD1 (6 bases). The CDR3 runs 19 residues. Germline CDR1 LNHDA, CDR2 SQIVND (reference sequence). Trimming left V 7 bases short and J 0 bases short, with 25 bases between.

The V gene is TRBV7-9, the J gene TRBJ2-3, with D uncertain. V lost 7 bases and J lost 2, with 7 bases in between. This CDR3 contains 12 residues. CDR1 is SEHNR and CDR2 is FQNEAQ in the germline V gene (reference sequence). For the CDR3, the DNA is TGTGCCAGCACCCAGTACACAGATACGCAGTATTTT. Translation: CASTQYTDTQYF.

The rearrangement joins TRBV5-4 to TRBJ1-3; D remains ambiguous. Trimming cost V 7 bases and J 0 bases, with 8 bases left between them. Germline V gives CDR1 SGHNT, CDR2 YYREEE (reference sequence). This CDR3 region has 13 residues. The CDR3 coding sequence is TGTGCCAGCCGCCCGAGCTCTGGAAACACCATATATTTT. Translating it yields CASRPSSGNTIYF.

The chain has TRBV5-1 and TRBJ1-1; D is undetermined. Deletions cut 4 bases from V and 5 bases from J, with 12 bases between. This CDR3 region has 13 residues. Germline CDR1 is SGHRS and CDR2 is YFSETQ. The CDR3 DNA reads as TGCGCCAGCAGCGAACTCAGGCCAACTGAAGCTTTCTTT. Amino acids: CASSELRPTEAFF.

This rearrangement joins TRBV10-3 to TRBJ1-4; 7 bases are a match to TRBD1. CDR1 ENHRY and CDR2 SYGVKD come from the germline V gene. After removal of 5 bases from V and 8 bases from J, the junction contained 8 bases not matched to a gene. This CDR3 contains 14 residues. CDR3 sequence (DNA): TGTGCCATCAGTACCGGGACAGAAGGAGAAAAACTGTTTTTT. Encoded protein: CAISTGTEGEKLFF.

The V call is TRBV9, the J call TRBJ1-1; D perhaps matches TRBD1 (6 bases). The CDR3 is 12 residues long. In germline, CDR1 is SGDLS, CDR2 YYNGEE. Between the trimmed V and J ends, which lost 3 bases and 11 bases, there was a span of 14 bases. Written as DNA, the CDR3 is TGTGCCAGCAGCGACGACAGGCCTCAGGCTTTCTTT. Protein product: CASSDDRPQAFF.